The source of this T cell receptor beta chain is a study of cytomegalovirus exposure and HLA in healthy donors (dated by TCRdb to 2016 to 2017). For context, the study as a whole: An earlier analysis of under 600 of the donors reported roughly 270 Gb of sequence data and some 120 million unique TCR beta sequences from about 200 million T cells. An earlier analysis of about 600 of the donors used high-throughput TCR beta sequencing to judge whether each TCR beta V gene segment behaved as functional or pseudogenic. The genetic ancestry cluster associated with self-reported Caucasian donors included roughly 84% of the roughly 400 genotyped donors. Every repertoire in the discovery cohort had been generated on one and the same sequencing platform. Because of strong linkage in the cohort, roughly five DR-DQ haplotypes were treated as single units for association and clustering. The number of donors typed differed by locus, with roughly 620-630 for A, B, C, DRB1 and DQB1, 522 for DQA1, over 600 for DPA1, and approximately 470 for DPB1. About 300 gigabases of sequencing data and roughly 90 million unique TCR sequences were included in an early release covering around 600 HLA-typed donors. A later analysis re-examined previously published TCR beta repertoires from about 700 donors and added high-resolution HLA genotyping to investigate patterns of TCR occurrence. Donor age, sex, ethnicity and CMV serostatus were compiled together with the repertoire data. HLA typing covered class I and class II loci at four-digit resolution. The study aimed to test whether cataloging public T cell receptors could reveal signatures of past pathogen exposure. Using immunosequencing, the study profiled T cell repertoires from about 650 subjects and related those repertoires to cytomegalovirus serostatus. A later genetic analysis used genome-wide SNP genotypes for about 60% of the roughly 700 donors, treating that subset as a discovery cohort. In addition to the first cohort of 666 subjects, a separate validation cohort of 100 to 150 different subjects was used. On average, around 240,000 unique TCR beta nucleotide sequences were sequenced per donor among more than 350 genotyped donors of the cohort, with 15% to 20% of those sequences being non-productive. The later analysis used no new phenotypic data to find candidate immune exposures, relying instead on TCR beta sequences and their occurrence across donors. To predict cytomegalovirus infection status, the study combined high-throughput TCR immunosequencing, statistical association of individual TCRs with disease status, and machine learning. Study-level results and caveats: An association between a missense DCLRE1C variant and V-gene and J-gene trimming of TCR beta chains was found in a later genetic analysis and replicated in an independent cohort. The earlier analysis of nearly 600 of the donors excluded 15 to 20 rarely observed V segments, including chromosome 9 orphons, because counts were too low. Three of the identified cytomegalovirus-associated TCR beta chains were confirmed in vitro to be specific for cytomegalovirus antigens. Roughly uniform sequencing depth across donors was assumed in presence/absence analyses, although this assumption may not hold. According to a later genetic analysis, donors in an Asian-associated ancestry cluster had fewer N-insertions in productive TCRs than the roughly 700-donor mean. Immune exposure information for the cohort was limited to CMV serostatus. The authors suggested that the approach could potentially be generalized to other disease states and immunological phenotypes. An earlier analysis of 587 of the donors showed that most TCR beta V segments appeared in productive rearrangements either about 90% or about 30% of the time, which broadly matched IMGT annotations. In both the original and validation cohorts, the classifier was reported to diagnose cytomegalovirus status with high specificity and sensitivity. A cluster of highly shared sequence variants was judged likely to be a technical artifact of the sequencing pipeline. At a false discovery rate of 0.05, a later analysis linked 15,000 to 20,000 TCR beta sequences to specific HLA alleles. Correlated functional status among segregating V segments might be attributable to linkage disequilibrium, but an unknown experimental factor could not be ruled out. When HLA alleles, especially DR and DQ, strongly co-occurred, TCR associations were difficult to assign to individual alleles. The study listed approximately 160 TCR beta chains as associated with cytomegalovirus. Most TCR sequences were observed very rarely across donors, whereas some public TCRs were present in many individuals. A further reported finding was that TCR beta sequences accurately predicted the HLA-A and HLA-B alleles for most subjects in the first cohort. Some IMGT-functional V segments, including TRBV6-2 and TRBV6-3, could not be distinguished by the 87-base-pair reads and were therefore excluded. In a later analysis, most CMV-associated TCR beta chains were found to appear HLA-restricted, with HLA associations seemingly driven largely by CMV exposure. HLA typing was unavailable for some donors at each locus, so association tests used only the typed subset. In a later analysis, HLA-associated TCR beta chains were found to be more clonally expanded and to have lower generation probabilities than equally common non-associated chains. A later analysis found that TCR association rates varied across HLA loci, with DRB1 alleles showing the most associated TCRs and HLA-C alleles the fewest. This cohort had only TCR beta chains sequenced, and the lack of alpha or paired-chain data limited which features could be detected. In a later analysis, several top co-occurrence clusters were reported to appear linked to parvovirus B19, influenza, CMV and Epstein-Barr virus.

With regard to this clone: Its antigen has not been determined. The sample holds no much larger clone one base away, and base qualities are not on file.

Looking up the germline V gene yields CDR1 SGHVS and CDR2 FQNEAQ. Trimming at the junction amounts to 9 bases on V and 5 bases on J, and the germline ends lie 11 bases apart. The CDR3 runs 12 amino acids, cysteine and phenylalanine included. Solely the CDR3 DNA is kept, with 36 bases framed from the first base. The cohort consisted of approximately 690 healthy bone marrow donors. At the time of sampling, every cohort member was nominally healthy, though immune exposures that went unrecorded were likely present. CMV serostatus was positive for 250 to 300 and negative for 352 of the 666 cohort members, and was not recorded for this donor. A peripheral blood sample was provided by each donor, and peripheral blood mononuclear cells were used for TCR beta sequencing. The Qiagen DNeasy Blood Extraction Kit was used to extract genomic DNA from the blood cell samples. Library generation was performed with the immunoSEQ multiplex PCR assay. For the multiplex PCR, a mixture combining 60 forward primers for TCR Vbeta segments and 13 reverse primers for TCR Jbeta segments was used. The CDR3 region of rearranged TCR beta genes was amplified from genomic DNA by a multiplex PCR assay. The amplified TCR beta libraries were sequenced on the Illumina HiSeq System as 87-base-pair reads. Regarding the original processing steps: A later analysis counted about 80 million unique TCR beta chains across the 700 or so repertoires, and some 11 million of these chains were shared by at least two donors. Raw reads were error-corrected and collapsed into unique sequences with a nearest-neighbor algorithm that merged closely related sequences to remove PCR and sequencing errors. To assign V, D and J gene segments, CDR3 sequences were aligned to IMGT reference sequences. For a sequence to be retained, a match of at least six nucleotides to both a V gene segment and a J gene segment was required. A rearrangement was called productive if the CDR3 had no stop codons and remained in frame with V and J, and every other rearrangement was called non-productive. CDR3 was defined by IMGT convention, running from the second conserved V-encoded cysteine to the conserved J-encoded phenylalanine. In an earlier analysis of approximately 590 of the donors, sequences lacking an unambiguous match to a single V gene segment were excluded. An earlier analysis of a few hundred of the donors called V segments functional above 56.7% productive rearrangements and segregating when the between-donor standard deviation exceeded 5%. A statistical classification framework was developed to diagnose cytomegalovirus status using the catalog of TCR beta chain sequences. A later analysis assigned V and J genes by comparing TCR nucleotide sequences with IMGT/GENE-DB human TR gene sequences. Using the TCRdist pipeline, a later analysis assigned CDR3 sequences along with most-parsimonious VDJ recombination scenarios. In a later analysis, each TCR beta chain was defined by its CDR3 amino acid sequence together with its V-gene family, and reads lacking a unique V-gene family were excluded. In a later analysis, 500 to 700 highly shared, low-generation-probability nucleotide sequences were removed to address suspected cross-contamination and a sequencing artifact. For each public chain, a later analysis derived a clonal expansion index from normalized ranks of inferred template counts within each repertoire. A later analysis computed generation probabilities with a VDJ recombination model fitted to out-of-frame rearrangements, and checked the results against IGoR. In a later analysis, hypergeometric tests were used to score TCR-TCR, TCR-HLA and TCR-CMV co-occurrence, with a repertoire-size bias correction applied to TCR pairs. A later analysis estimated false discovery rates by permuting HLA or CMV assignments 20 times. In a later analysis, co-occurring TCRs were grouped using DBSCAN, and TCRdist sequence similarity was added for clustering within HLA-allele-positive subsets. Repertoires with fewer than 30,000 or more than 120,000 public chains were left out of co-occurrence clustering, as were about five repertoires with anomalous nucleotide sharing. TCRdb stores this immuneACCESS table with in-frame sequences only. Part of the clones is absent; in the studies checked, under half of the shortfall reflects unresolved V genes, and no reason is known for the rest. The V and J calls and clone size were taken over from that table, and D and trimming were inferred from the DNA. The sample table contains about 140,000 clones; only one count was recorded for approximately 70% of them. Over 13% of the sample belongs to the ten largest clones.

The rearrangement joined TRBV7-8 to TRBJ2-1, with TRBD2 as a weak D call on 6 bases. The sequencing sample was made of PBMCs. This receptor was obtained from a human donor in good health. At the DNA level, the sequence is TGTGCCAGATACTGCGGGGACAATGAGCAGTTCTTC. Its translation is CARYCGDNEQFF.